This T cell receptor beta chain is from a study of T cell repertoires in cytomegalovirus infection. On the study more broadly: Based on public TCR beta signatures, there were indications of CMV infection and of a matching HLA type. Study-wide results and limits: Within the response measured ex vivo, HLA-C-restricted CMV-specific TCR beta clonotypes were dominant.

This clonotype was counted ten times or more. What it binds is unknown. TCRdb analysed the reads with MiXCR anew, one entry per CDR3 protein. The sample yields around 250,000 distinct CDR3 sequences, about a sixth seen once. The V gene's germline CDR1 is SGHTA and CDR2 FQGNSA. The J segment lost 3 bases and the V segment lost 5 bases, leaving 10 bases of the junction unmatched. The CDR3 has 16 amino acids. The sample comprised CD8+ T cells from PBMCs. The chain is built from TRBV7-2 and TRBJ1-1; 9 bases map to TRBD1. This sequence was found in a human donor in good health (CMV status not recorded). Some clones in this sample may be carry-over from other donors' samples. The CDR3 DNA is TGTGCCAGCAGCCCGGACAGGGGCGGGGGTTACACTGAAGCTTTCTTT. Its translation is CASSPDRGGGYTEAFF.